These 26 T cell receptor beta chains were all obtained from the same sample, sequenced in a study of T cell repertoires in cytomegalovirus infection. TCRdb re-derived calls from the reads in MiXCR, one entry per CDR3 protein. The sample contains 100,000 to 150,000 distinct CDR3 sequences, roughly 25% of which appear only once. These TCRs' antigens remain unknown. Sequenced sample: PBMCs, sequenced either directly or after in vitro stimulation (not recorded which). All receptors derive from a human donor in good health (CMV status not recorded). Some clones in this sample may be carry-over from other donors' samples.

This clonotype has only a few counts. V is TRBV5-4 and J is TRBJ2-5, with D hard to call. V was cut by 4 bases and J by 0 bases, with 7 bases left in between. Per the germline V gene, CDR1 is SGHNT and CDR2 is YYREEE (reference sequence). The CDR3 has 13 residues. CDR3 sequence: CASSRAYQETQYF. DNA of the CDR3: TGTGCCAGCAGCCGGGCTTACCAAGAGACCCAGTACTTC.

This clonotype was observed at least ten times. The chain has TRBV6-2 or TRBV6-3 and TRBJ2-1; possibly TRBD2 for D (5 bases). This CDR3 contains 15 residues. Germline lookup yields CDR1 MNHEY and CDR2 SVGEGT. Trimming removed 2 bases from V and 12 bases from J, with 20 bases in between. This CDR3 reads CASSYDRGRLVRQFF. In DNA form, the CDR3 reads TGTGCCAGCAGTTACGATCGCGGGCGCCTGGTAAGGCAGTTCTTC.

V gene TRBV24-1 combines with J gene TRBJ2-1, with D tentatively TRBD1 (6 bases). The germline V gene has CDR1 KGHDR and CDR2 SFDVKD. Trimming pared 3 bases from V and 4 bases from J, leaving 9 bases between. The CDR3 extends over 14 amino acids. CDR3: CATSDVGQYNEQFF. CDR3 sequence (DNA): TGTGCCACCAGTGATGTCGGACAGTACAATGAGCAGTTCTTC.

The chain employs TRBV10-3 and TRBJ2-1; 11 positions match TRBD2. V lost 10 bases to trimming and J lost 4 bases; unmatched junction nucleotides: 6. This CDR3 is 14 amino acids long. Germline CDR1 ENHRY, CDR2 SYGVKD. The CDR3 sequence is CATSGTSGYNEQFF. CDR3 bases: TGTGCCACCTCCGGGACTAGCGGTTACAATGAGCAGTTCTTC.

This clonotype was recorded a few times. This chain joins TRBV5-1 and TRBJ2-1; the match to TRBD2 covers 9 bases. V lost 6 bases and J lost 10; bases outside the gene matches: 5. This CDR3 spans 12 amino acids. Germline V gives CDR1 SGHRS, CDR2 YFSETQ. CDR3 nucleotides: TGCGCCAGCAACCCGACTAGCGGAGAGCAGTTCTTC. Translation gives CASNPTSGEQFF.

The chain joins TRBV4-1 to TRBJ2-1; 9 nucleotides line up with TRBD2. The CDR3 contains 17 residues. Germline V gene data show CDR1 as MGHRA and CDR2 as YSYEKL. V dropped 0 bases and J dropped 8; count of bases not matched to a gene: 11. CDR3 sequence (DNA): TGCGCCAGCAGCCAAGATCTGACTAGCGGAAGGGTACATGAGCAGTTCTTC. Amino acids: CASSQDLTSGRVHEQFF.

The sample holds many counts of this clonotype. The chain is built from TRBV7-2 and TRBJ1-6; possible D gene TRBD1, 5 bases. V lost 5 bases to trimming and J lost 7 bases, with 12 bases between them. The germline V gene encodes CDR1 SGHTA and CDR2 FQGNSA. The CDR3 sequence is 14 residues long. The CDR3 nucleotides read TGTGCCAGCAGCACGCCGGGGGTAAATTCACCCCTCCACTTT. This gives the protein CASSTPGVNSPLHF.

This clonotype was observed a few times. V and J are TRBV12-3 or TRBV12-4 and TRBJ2-5; D is ambiguous. The CDR3 runs 11 residues. V was pared by 2 bases and J by 5 bases, with 3 bases between. CDR3 region: CASSLLETQYF. The DNA of the CDR3 is TGTGCCAGCAGTTTATTGGAGACCCAGTACTTC.

The V and J genes are TRBV20-1 and TRBJ2-1; D unclear. V was cut by 7 bases and J by 1 base, with 8 bases left in between. The CDR3 is made up of 12 amino acids. CDR1 is DFQATT, CDR2 SNEGSKA, per germline (reference sequence). CDR3 bases: TGCAGTGTCGGCCTTTCCTACAATGAGCAGTTCTTC. It is translated as CSVGLSYNEQFF.

The table lists this clonotype with many counts. The chain employs TRBV18 and TRBJ2-7, with D hard to call. Trimming cost V 1 base and J 3 bases, with 7 bases left between them. CDR1 and CDR2 from the germline V gene are KGHSH and LQKENI. The CDR3 is 13 residues long. The CDR3 sequence is CASSPHMGYEQYV. In nucleotides, the CDR3 is TGTGCCAGCTCACCACATATGGGCTACGAGCAGTACGTC.

This clonotype has a single count. The CDR3 DNA reads TGCAGCGTCCACTCTGGGGCCAACGTCCTGACTTTC. Its translation: CSVHSGANVLTF. J is TRBJ2-6 and V is TRBV29-1, with no clear D. In germline, CDR1 is SQVTM, CDR2 ANQGSEA. CDR3 length: 12 residues. V gave up 6 bases and J gave up 0 bases, with 3 bases separating them. The full variable domain, in which reference TRBV29-1 and TRBJ2-6 provide the parts outside the CDR3, is SAVISQKPSRDICQRGTSLTIQCQVDSQVTMMFWYRQQPGQSLTLIATANQGSEATYESGFVIDKFPISRPNLTFSTLTVSNMSPEDSSIYLCSVHSGANVLTFGAGSRLTVL.

The chain employs TRBV6-6 and TRBJ2-3; a possible D gene is TRBD2 (6 bases). Looked up from germline, CDR1 is MNHNY and CDR2 is SVGAGI (reference sequence). CDR3 length equals 15 residues. V dropped 7 bases and J dropped 2 bases, with 16 bases sitting between them. The CDR3 nucleotides read TGTGCCAGCACCTCCGGGGGTGAGGACACAGATACGCAGTATTTT. Amino acid sequence: CASTSGGEDTDTQYF.

This clonotype has more than one count but fewer than ten. The CDR3 DNA follows: TGTGCCAGCATCCCAGGATGGAGCTCCTACAATGAGCAGTTCTTC. It specifies CASIPGWSSYNEQFF. This chain connects TRBV7-6 to TRBJ2-1; D not resolved. V gave up 7 bases and J gave up 0 bases, with 13 bases separating them. Looked up from germline, CDR1 is SGHVS and CDR2 is FNYEAQ. The CDR3 runs to 15 residues.

This chain links TRBV19 with TRBJ1-2, with D perhaps TRBD1 (6 bases). There are 14 residues in the CDR3. CDR1 and CDR2 from the germline V gene are LNHDA and SQIVND (reference sequence). V was trimmed by 7 bases and J by 2 bases, leaving 14 bases between them. The CDR3 region is CASIGTGQNYGYTF. The CDR3 DNA sequence: TGTGCCAGTATCGGGACGGGACAAAACTATGGCTACACCTTC.

This clonotype was counted ten times or more. The chain employs TRBV27 and TRBJ1-2, with 8 positions matching TRBD1. Trimming removed 5 bases from V and 4 bases from J; junction bases left unmatched: 3. CDR1 is MNHEY, CDR2 SMNVEV, per germline (reference sequence). CDR3 size: 13 residues. CDR3 DNA: TGTGCCAGCAGTACCGACAGGGGCTATGGCTACACCTTC. Residues: CASSTDRGYGYTF.

The V gene is TRBV11-3, the J gene TRBJ2-1; the match to TRBD1 covers 7 bases. CDR1 SGHNT and CDR2 YENEEA come from the germline V gene. The CDR3 runs to 13 residues. With 7 bases clipped from V and 9 bases from J, the junction kept 9 bases outside the gene matches. CDR3 loop: CASNTQGESEQFF. As DNA, the CDR3 is TGTGCCAGCAACACGCAGGGGGAATCTGAGCAGTTCTTC.

Many counts were recorded for this clonotype. The chain links TRBV11-2 to TRBJ1-1; D gene unclear. This CDR3 has 14 amino acids. Trimming removed 1 base from V and 5 bases from J, with 11 bases in between. The germline CDR1 and CDR2 sequences are SGHAT and FQNNGV. The CDR3 spells CASSLVALGTEAFF. The CDR3 DNA is TGTGCCAGCAGCTTAGTCGCGTTGGGGACTGAAGCTTTCTTT.

This clonotype was seen a few times. The chain recombines TRBV6-6 with TRBJ1-5; 9 bases align to TRBD1. The V segment lost 7 bases and the J segment 1 base; nucleotides outside the gene matches: 5. Germline-derived CDR1 and CDR2 are MNHNY and SVGAGI (reference sequence). This CDR3 has 15 amino acids. The chain's CDR3 is CASIPGTGSNQPQHF. CDR3 coding DNA: TGTGCCAGCATTCCAGGGACAGGGAGCAATCAGCCCCAGCATTTT.

This clonotype was picked up a small number of times. This rearrangement joins TRBV6-2 or TRBV6-3 to TRBJ1-1; 7 bases map to TRBD1. Germline CDR1 reads MNHEY; CDR2 reads SVGEGT. The V segment lost 5 bases and the J segment 4 bases; nucleotides outside the gene matches: 10. This CDR3 region has 15 residues. The CDR3: CASSTRRDRVTEAFF. Written as DNA, the CDR3 is TGTGCCAGCAGTACAAGGAGAGACAGGGTCACTGAAGCTTTCTTT.

This clonotype has a count of ten or more. This chain uses TRBV6-1 with TRBJ2-3; possible D gene TRBD1, 5 bases. This CDR3 contains 15 residues. The germline gives CDR1 MNHNS, CDR2 SASEGT. V lost 7 bases and J lost 7, with 21 bases in between. The CDR3 protein is CASTPIIGQGNTQYF. The DNA for the CDR3 is TGTGCCAGCACCCCAATAATCGGGCAGGGCAATACGCAGTATTTT.

The genes are TRBV14 and TRBJ2-7, with D perhaps TRBD2 (6 bases). CDR3 length: 15 amino acids. CDR1 is SGHDN and CDR2 is FVKESK in the germline V gene. V dropped 1 base and J dropped 4 bases, with 14 bases sitting between them. CDR3 residues: CASSQAGLTGYEQYF. The CDR3 DNA sequence: TGTGCCAGCAGCCAAGCGGGACTGACGGGTTACGAGCAGTACTTC.

Only a few counts were recorded for this clonotype. The chain employs TRBV6-5 and TRBJ2-5; TRBD1 matches 7 bases. CDR1 is MNHEY and CDR2 is SVGAGI in the germline V gene. J lost 1 base, V lost 6 bases, and 14 bases had no gene match. This CDR3 is 17 amino acids long. This chain's CDR3 is CASRAYRTGSGQETQYF. In DNA, the CDR3 is TGTGCCAGCAGGGCTTACCGGACAGGTAGTGGCCAAGAGACCCAGTACTTC.

As for this clonotype: Since no conserved phenylalanine or tryptophan closes the CDR3, a read error is the likely cause. J is TRBJ2-1 and V is TRBV12-3 or TRBV12-4; 7 nucleotides align to TRBD2. V dropped 2 bases and J dropped 7; count of bases not matched to a gene: 8. This CDR3 has 15 residues. CDR3 sequence (DNA): TGTGCCAGCAGTTTATGGCGGGAGCCAGGAAATGAGCAGTTCTTA. Amino acids: CASSLWREPGNEQFL.

There are many counts of this clonotype. The rearrangement uses TRBV7-6 and TRBJ2-7; D call uncertain. The germline V gene encodes CDR1 SGHVS and CDR2 FNYEAQ. The CDR3 spans 15 residues. Deletions cut 1 base from V and 2 bases from J, with 12 bases between. The CDR3 region is CASSLVESSPYEQYF. The CDR3 region has the DNA TGTGCCAGCAGCTTAGTTGAATCTTCGCCCTACGAGCAGTACTTC. Combining the CDR3 with reference TRBV7-6 and TRBJ2-7 gives the whole variable domain GAGVSQSPRYKVTKRGQDVALRCDPISGHVSLYWYRQALGQGPEFLTYFNYEAQQDKSGLPNDRFSAERPEGSISTLTIQRTEQRDSAMYRCASSLVESSPYEQYFGPGTRLTVT.

This clonotype was detected a few times. The chain is built from TRBV7-2 and TRBJ2-3, with D hard to call. The CDR3 has 13 residues. The ends were cut back, 6 bases at V and 4 bases at J, with 11 bases in the middle. Germline V gene data show CDR1 as SGHTA and CDR2 as FQGNSA. The CDR3 loop is CASRVPGADTQYF. The CDR3 DNA reads as TGTGCCAGCAGGGTGCCTGGGGCAGATACGCAGTATTTT.

The rearrangement links TRBV27 to TRBJ2-7; no reliable D call. In germline, CDR1 is MNHEY, CDR2 SMNVEV (reference sequence). The CDR3 is 13 amino acids. V lost 2 bases, J lost 2 bases, and 7 bases lay in between. In DNA form, the CDR3 reads TGTGCCAGCAGTTTAGGTCTAGCCTACGAGCAGTACTTC. It is translated as CASSLGLAYEQYF.